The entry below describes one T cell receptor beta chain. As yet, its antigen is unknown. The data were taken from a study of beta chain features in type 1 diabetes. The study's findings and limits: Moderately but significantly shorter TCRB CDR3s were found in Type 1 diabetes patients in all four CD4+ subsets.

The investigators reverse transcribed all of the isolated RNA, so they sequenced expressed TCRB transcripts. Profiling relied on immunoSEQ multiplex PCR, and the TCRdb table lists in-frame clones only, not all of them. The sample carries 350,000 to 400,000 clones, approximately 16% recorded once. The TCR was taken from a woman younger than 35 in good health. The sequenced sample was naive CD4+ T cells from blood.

CDR3 coding DNA: TGTGCCAGCAGCTCTCCCGCGATAGCGGACGCCACAGATACGCAGTATTTT. This codes for CASSSPAIADATDTQYF. The genes are TRBV5-6 and TRBJ2-3; a weak D match, TRBD2 (6 bases). CDR1 is SGHDT and CDR2 is YYEEEE in the germline V gene. The CDR3 is 17 amino acids. Trimming cost V 3 bases and J 2 bases, with 19 bases left between them.